This TCR beta chain was found in a study of patients and donors after allogeneic stem cell transplantation (dated by TCRdb to 2020 to 2022). The library was generated by RT-PCR. Sequencing instrument: NextSeq 550. Starting from the raw public reads, TCRdb applied fastp trimming at Q25, assembled clones with MiXCR and retained in-frame beta chains. Each entry merges the rows of one CDR3 protein and shows their most common DNA and genes. The sample has about 960,000 distinct CDR3 sequences on record, more than 15% of them singletons. The leading ten clones occupy around 6% of the sample. From V the trimming removes 5 bases and from J it removes 9 bases, while the gene matches leave 16 bases of the junction unaccounted for. The CDR3 holds 16 amino acids from the cysteine to the phenylalanine. Only the CDR3 part of the read is kept: 48 bases, read in frame from the first base. As encoded in the germline V gene (reference sequence), CDR1 is SEHNR while CDR2 is FQNEAQ.

For this clonotype: There is no known antigen for this receptor. No much larger clonotype is one base removed from it; base qualities were not supplied.

Sequencing was performed on blood, either unsorted or a sorted T cell fraction (not recorded which). This TCR came from a human donor who was either an allogeneic HSCT recipient or a stem cell or donor lymphocyte infusion donor (not recorded which). It is not recorded whose cells these are; they may come from a transplant donor. The rearranged chain carries TRBV7-9 and TRBJ2-3; TRBD2 aligns with 8 central bases. The sequence in DNA is TGTGCCAGCAGCCCCTCCATACGAGCGGGAGATTTGACGCAGTATTTT. Translated, this is CASSPSIRAGDLTQYF.